This T cell receptor (beta chain) was retrieved from a study of control samples from healthy donors and cancer patients. Libraries were prepared by immunoSEQ multiplex PCR; TCRdb keeps only in-frame clonotypes and omits some of them. The repertoire consists of 110,000 or so clones, with 83% occurring once and the leading ten covering approximately 13%. Germline lookup yields CDR1 SGHKS and CDR2 YYEKEE (reference sequence). The CDR3 is made up of 14 amino acids. V lost 4 bases and J lost 4, with 12 bases in between. This chain uses TRBV5-5 with TRBJ1-3; a weak D match, TRBD1 (5 bases). This sequence originates from a woman in her 50s in good health. Source material: blood. CDR3: CASSPRADGNTIYF. Written as DNA, the CDR3 is TGTGCCAGCAGCCCCAGGGCCGACGGAAACACCATATATTTT.